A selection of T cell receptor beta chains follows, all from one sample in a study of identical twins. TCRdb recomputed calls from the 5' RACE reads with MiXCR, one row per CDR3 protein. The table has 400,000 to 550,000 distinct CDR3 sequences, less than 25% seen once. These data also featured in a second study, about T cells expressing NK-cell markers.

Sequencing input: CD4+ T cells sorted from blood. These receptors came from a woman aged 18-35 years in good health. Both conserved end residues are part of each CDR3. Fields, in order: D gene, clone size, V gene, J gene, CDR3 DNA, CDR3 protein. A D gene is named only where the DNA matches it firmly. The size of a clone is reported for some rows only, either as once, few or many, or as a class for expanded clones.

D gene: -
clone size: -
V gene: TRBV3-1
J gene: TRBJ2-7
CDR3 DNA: TGTGCCAGCAGCCCCTACGGGGCTGGCTACGAGCAGTACTTC
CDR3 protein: CASSPYGAGYEQYF

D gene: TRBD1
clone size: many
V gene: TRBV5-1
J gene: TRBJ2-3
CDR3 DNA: TGCGCCAGCAGCCCGGGACAGGGCACAGATACGCAGTATTTT
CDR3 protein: CASSPGQGTDTQYF

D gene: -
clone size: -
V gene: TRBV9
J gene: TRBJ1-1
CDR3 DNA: TGTGCCAGCAGCGGACGAGGGGGATCGGACACTGAAGCTTTCTTT
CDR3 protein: CASSGRGGSDTEAFF

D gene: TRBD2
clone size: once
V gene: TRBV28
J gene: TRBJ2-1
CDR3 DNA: TGTGCCAGCATGGGCGGGAGCTTAAACAATGAGCAGTTCTTC
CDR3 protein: CASMGGSLNNEQFF

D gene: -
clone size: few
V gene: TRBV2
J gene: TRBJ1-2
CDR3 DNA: TGTGCCAGCAGTGACGGGGGAGAGGGGAACTATGGCTACACCTTC
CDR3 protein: CASSDGGEGNYGYTF

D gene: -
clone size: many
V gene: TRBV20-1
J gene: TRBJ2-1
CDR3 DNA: TGCAGTGCTAGTGGTGGGCCCAACAATGAGCAGTTCTTC
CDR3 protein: CSASGGPNNEQFF

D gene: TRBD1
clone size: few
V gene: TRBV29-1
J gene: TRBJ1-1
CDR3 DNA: TGCAGCGTTGAAGGTCCGGGACAGTTTCGACGGAACACTGAAGCTTTCTTT
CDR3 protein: CSVEGPGQFRRNTEAFF

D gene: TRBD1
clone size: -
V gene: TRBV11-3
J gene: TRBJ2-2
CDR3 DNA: TGTGCCAGCAGCCGACGACAGGGTCCGACCGGGGAGCTGTTTTTT
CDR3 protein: CASSRRQGPTGELFF

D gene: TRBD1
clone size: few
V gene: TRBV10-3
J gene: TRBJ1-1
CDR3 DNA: TGTGCCATCAAACAGGTCCAGGGGGACACTGAAGCTTTCTTT
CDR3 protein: CAIKQVQGDTEAFF

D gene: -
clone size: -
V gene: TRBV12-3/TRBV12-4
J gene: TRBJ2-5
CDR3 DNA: TGTGCCAGCAGAAGCAGAGAGACCCAGTACTTC
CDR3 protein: CASRSRETQYF

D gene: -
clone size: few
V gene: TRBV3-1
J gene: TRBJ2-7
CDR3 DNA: TGTGCCAGCAGCCAAGTTTTAGGACTTTCTTCTTCCTACGAGCAGTACTTC
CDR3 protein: CASSQVLGLSSSYEQYF

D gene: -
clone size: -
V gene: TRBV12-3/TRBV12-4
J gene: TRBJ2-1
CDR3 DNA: TGTGCCAGCAGTTACGACTTGGGACGGAATGAGCAGTTCTTC
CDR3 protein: CASSYDLGRNEQFF

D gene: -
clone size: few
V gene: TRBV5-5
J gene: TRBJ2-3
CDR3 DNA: TGTGCCAGCAGCCAAATGCGGGCGAAAGGAGATACGCAGTATTTT
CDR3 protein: CASSQMRAKGDTQYF

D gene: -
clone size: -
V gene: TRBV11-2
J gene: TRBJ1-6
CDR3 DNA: TGTGCCAGCAGCTCTGACAGCCCCGGTTCACCCCTCCACTTT
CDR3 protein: CASSSDSPGSPLHF

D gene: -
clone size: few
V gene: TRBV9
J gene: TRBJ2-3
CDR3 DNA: TGTGCCAGCAGCGTAGTGGGCGTAGGACCAGCAGATACGCAGTATTTT
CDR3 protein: CASSVVGVGPADTQYF

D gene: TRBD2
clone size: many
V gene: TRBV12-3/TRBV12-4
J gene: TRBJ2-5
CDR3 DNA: TGTGCCAGCAGTTATAGCGGGAACAACCAAGAGACCCAGTACTTC
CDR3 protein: CASSYSGNNQETQYF

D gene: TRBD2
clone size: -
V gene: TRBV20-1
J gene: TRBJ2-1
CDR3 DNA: TGCAGTGGCCCGGCTCCGGGCGGGAGGCACAATGAGCAGTTCTTC
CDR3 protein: CSGPAPGGRHNEQFF

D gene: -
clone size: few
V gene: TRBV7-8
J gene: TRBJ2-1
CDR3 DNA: TGTGCCAGCAGCTTACCGGGGCACAATGAGCAGTTCTTC
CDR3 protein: CASSLPGHNEQFF

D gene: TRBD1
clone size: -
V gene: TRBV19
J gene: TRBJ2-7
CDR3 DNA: TGTGCCAGTAGTATCCGGGACAGCTCCTACGAGCAGTACTTC
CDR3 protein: CASSIRDSSYEQYF

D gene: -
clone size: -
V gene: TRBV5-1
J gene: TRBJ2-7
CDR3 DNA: TGCGCCAGCAGCTTTAAAGGGGAGCTAGCTGGAGAGCAGTACTTC
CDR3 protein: CASSFKGELAGEQYF

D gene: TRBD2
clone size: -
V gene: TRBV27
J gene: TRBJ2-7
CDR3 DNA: TGTGCCAGCAGTTTCTTGGGCGGGGGGGCGAACGAGCAGTACTTC
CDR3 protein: CASSFLGGGANEQYF

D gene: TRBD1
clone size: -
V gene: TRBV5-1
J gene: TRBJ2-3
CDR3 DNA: TGCGCCAGCAGCGCGGGACAGGGGACAGATACGCAGTATTTT
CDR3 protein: CASSAGQGTDTQYF

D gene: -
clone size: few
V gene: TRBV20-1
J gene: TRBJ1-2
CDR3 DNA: TGCAGTGCCAACCACGGACAGACACCTTCTAACTATGGCTACACCTTC
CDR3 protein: CSANHGQTPSNYGYTF

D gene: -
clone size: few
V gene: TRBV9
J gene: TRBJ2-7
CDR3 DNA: TGTGCCAGCAGCGTAGTGCCGGGACATGCGGGCGAGCAGTACTTC
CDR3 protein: CASSVVPGHAGEQYF

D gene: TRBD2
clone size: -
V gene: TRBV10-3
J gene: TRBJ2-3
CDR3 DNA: TGTGCCGCTTCTAGCGGGACTGTAGATACGCAGTATTTT
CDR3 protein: CAASSGTVDTQYF

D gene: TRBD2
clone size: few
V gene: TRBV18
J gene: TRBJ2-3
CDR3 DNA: TGTGCCAGCTCACCTGTACTAGCGGGGAGCACAGATACGCAGTATTTT
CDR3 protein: CASSPVLAGSTDTQYF

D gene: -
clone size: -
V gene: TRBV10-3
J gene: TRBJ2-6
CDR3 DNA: TGTGCCATCAGTGGCCCTAAACGCTCTGGGGCCAACGTCCTGACTTTC
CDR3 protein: CAISGPKRSGANVLTF

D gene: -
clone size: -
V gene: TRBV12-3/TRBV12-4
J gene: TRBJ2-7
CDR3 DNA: TGTGCCAGCACCGACCGTTTCGTGCACGAGCAGTACTTC
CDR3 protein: CASTDRFVHEQYF

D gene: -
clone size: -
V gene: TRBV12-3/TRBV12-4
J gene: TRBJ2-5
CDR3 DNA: TGTGCCAGTAGAGGGAACCCGGAGACCCAGTACTTC
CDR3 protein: CASRGNPETQYF

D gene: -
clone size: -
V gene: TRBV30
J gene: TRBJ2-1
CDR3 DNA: TGTGCCTGGAGGGCCTACAATGAGCAGTTCTTC
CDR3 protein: CAWRAYNEQFF

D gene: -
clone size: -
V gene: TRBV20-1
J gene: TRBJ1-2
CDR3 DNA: TGCAGTGCTGCCGGGGGATTTAACTATGGCTACACCTTC
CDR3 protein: CSAAGGFNYGYTF